The text below deals with one TCR beta chain. Its antigen is unknown. Tregs were sorted as CD4+CD25+CD127-/low cells. Study observations and caveats: The larger-cohort validation was restricted to a single TCR beta V-J rearrangement rather than whole repertoires. Tumor Tregs overlapped most with tumor, then blood, naive CD4+ cells.

CDR1 and CDR2 from the germline V gene are SNHLY and FYNNEI. This CDR3 spans 15 amino acids. V trimming: 6 bases; J trimming: 4 bases; junction bases outside the gene matches: 6. After constant-region reverse-primer amplification, full-length variable regions underwent semi-nested PCR with Nested Universal Primer A. TCRdb re-called the 5' RACE reads with MiXCR, one entry per CDR3 protein. The data hold about 57,000 distinct CDR3 sequences, with roughly 28% observed a single time. The rearrangement joins TRBV2 to TRBJ1-6; 7 nucleotides align to TRBD1. The material sequenced was tumor-infiltrating Tregs sorted from the breast tumor. The sequence was obtained from a female donor with breast cancer. CDR3 in amino acids: CASSQDRPYNSPLHF. The CDR3 DNA sequence: TGTGCCAGCAGCCAGGACAGGCCTTATAATTCACCCCTCCACTTT.